Following are 21 T cell receptor beta chains from one sample sequenced in a study of CD8+CD57+ T cells in acquired aplastic anemia. The patients chosen for sequencing had shown expansion of CD8+CD57+ cells (detected by flow cytometry). According to the study, genomic DNA was the template for TCR beta VDJ and CDR3 profiling. One entry per CDR3 protein results from TCRdb running MiXCR on the reads. Here the sample spans roughly 93,000 distinct CDR3 sequences, about 66% being singletons. The material sequenced was sorted CD4+, CD8+, or CD8+CD57+ T cells (not recorded which) from PBMCs. The receptors here all came from a human donor with aplastic anemia.

The genes are TRBV10-3 and TRBJ2-5; D perhaps matches TRBD2 (6 bases). The germline V gene has CDR1 ENHRY and CDR2 SYGVKD. The CDR3 has 12 residues. With 8 bases removed from V and 4 bases from J, the gap between germline ends came to 11 bases. The CDR3 DNA reads as TGTGCCATCGGAACTAGCCCAGAGACCCAGTACTTC. Residues: CAIGTSPETQYF.

J is TRBJ2-2 and V is TRBV7-2; possibly TRBD1 for D (5 bases). The CDR3 totals 13 residues. Germline V gene sequence: CDR1 SGHTA, CDR2 FQGNSA. Trimming stripped 1 base from V and 6 bases from J, with 6 bases between. This chain's CDR3 is CASSLEGSGELFF. In nucleotides, the CDR3 is TGTGCCAGCAGCTTAGAGGGGTCCGGGGAGCTGTTTTTT.

The genes are TRBV5-1 and TRBJ2-2, with D hard to call. The CDR3 is 14 residues long. Per germline, CDR1 SGHRS and CDR2 YFSETQ. Trimming pared 9 bases from V and 0 bases from J, leaving 12 bases between. The CDR3: CATPVGSNTGELFF. The DNA for the CDR3 is TGCGCCACGCCCGTGGGGTCGAACACCGGGGAGCTGTTTTTT.

In the case of this clonotype: A read error may produce the germline difference seen at one junction end. V is TRBV6-5 and J is TRBJ2-2; 11 bases fit TRBD2. The CDR3 covers 16 residues. Germline V CDR1 and CDR2: MNHEY, SVGAGI. DNA of the CDR3: TGTGCCAGCAGTTACCACCTAGCGGGGGGCACCGGGGGGCTGTTTTTT. Translating it yields CASSYHLAGGTGGLFF.

The chain employs TRBV25-1 and TRBJ1-5; possible D gene TRBD1, 5 bases. V lost 0 bases to trimming and J lost 2 bases, with 14 bases between them. The CDR3 extends over 17 amino acids. Germline CDR1 and CDR2: MGHDK and SYGVNS. CDR3 nucleotide sequence: TGTGCCAGCAGTGAATATACGGGGGGAGGTGGCAATCAGCCCCAGCATTTT. It translates to CASSEYTGGGGNQPQHF.

The CDR3 here is CASSMSGLNYGYTF. The CDR3 nucleotides are TGTGCCAGTAGTATGTCAGGGCTAAACTATGGCTACACCTTC. The chain joins TRBV19 to TRBJ1-2, with a possible D match to TRBD1 (5 bases). V was shortened by 3 bases and J by 2 bases, with 10 bases between the two germline ends. This CDR3 comprises 14 residues. Germline V lookup: CDR1 LNHDA, CDR2 SQIVND (reference sequence).

This clonotype was seen many times. J is TRBJ2-7 and V is TRBV12-3 or TRBV12-4, with no clear D. The V end lost 8 bases, the J end lost 1 base, and 3 bases lay between the germline ends. There are 10 residues in the CDR3. In nucleotides, the CDR3 is TGTGCCAGCGGTTCCTACGAGCAGTACTTC. It yields the protein CASGSYEQYF.

Turning to this clonotype: This may be a read error, as it is one base from a much larger clone. The rearrangement uses TRBV9 and TRBJ2-2; D ambiguous. The germline V gene has CDR1 SGDLS and CDR2 YYNGEE. The length of the CDR3 is 11 residues. V was pared by 3 bases and J by 3 bases, with 0 bases between. The CDR3 DNA sequence: TGTGCCAGCAGCGACACCGGGGAGCTGTTTTTT. Protein product: CASSDTGELFF.

This chain connects TRBV12-3 or TRBV12-4 to TRBJ1-3; D remains ambiguous. The ends were cut back, 7 bases at V and 2 bases at J, with 6 bases in the middle. This CDR3 contains 12 residues. The CDR3 region has the DNA TGTGCCAGCAAAGATGCTGGAAACACCATATATTTT. Its protein product is CASKDAGNTIYF.

The CDR3 reads CSASYRDTGELFF. DNA for the CDR3: TGCAGTGCTAGTTACCGGGACACCGGGGAGCTGTTTTTT. The rearrangement joins TRBV20-1 to TRBJ2-2; D not certain. The V end was cut by 3 bases, the J end by 3 bases, with 8 bases between. The CDR3 runs to 13 residues. From germline, CDR1 is DFQATT and CDR2 SNEGSKA (reference sequence).

The chain uses TRBV12-3 or TRBV12-4 and TRBJ1-6; 7 positions agree with TRBD1. This CDR3 spans 15 amino acids. The V segment lost 7 bases and the J segment 6 bases; nucleotides outside the gene matches: 9. The CDR3 sequence is CASTPRQGTNSPLHF. DNA of the CDR3: TGTGCCAGCACCCCGAGACAGGGAACTAATTCACCCCTCCACTTT.

This clonotype was recorded once. The chain couples TRBV20-1 to TRBJ1-6; possibly TRBD1 for D (6 bases). CDR3 length equals 17 residues. Trimming shortened V by 0 bases and J by 10 bases, and 22 bases separated the two germline ends. CDR1 is DFQATT, CDR2 SNEGSKA, per germline (reference sequence). The CDR3: CSARDSGAARLGSPLHF. The CDR3 DNA follows: TGCAGTGCTAGAGATTCGGGGGCAGCACGTTTAGGGTCACCCCTCCACTTT.

The genes are TRBV14 and TRBJ2-1, with no clear D. Trimming left V 0 bases short and J 4 bases short, with 7 bases between. The V gene's germline CDR1 is SGHDN and CDR2 FVKESK. The CDR3 contains 14 residues. The CDR3 reads CASSQEVQYNEQFF. The CDR3 DNA follows: TGTGCCAGCAGCCAAGAGGTACAGTACAATGAGCAGTTCTTC.

V and J are TRBV5-1 and TRBJ2-3; D call uncertain. The CDR3 is made up of 15 amino acids. Trimming removed 4 bases from V and 1 base from J, with 13 bases in between. Germline V gene data show CDR1 as SGHRS and CDR2 as YFSETQ. This CDR3 reads CASSPLGPRTDTQYF. DNA for the CDR3: TGCGCCAGCAGCCCCCTCGGACCTCGCACAGATACGCAGTATTTT.

This clonotype was seen a few times. CDR3 in DNA: TGTGCCAGCAGCCCTACCTCTCATACGCAGTATTTT. Its translation: CASSPTSHTQYF. The chain uses TRBV7-2 and TRBJ2-3, with D uncertain. From germline, CDR1 is SGHTA and CDR2 FQGNSA. V was cut by 5 bases and J by 7 bases, with 10 bases left in between. The CDR3 is made up of 12 amino acids.

The V gene is TRBV19, the J gene TRBJ1-5, with D maybe TRBD1 (6 bases). V was shortened by 5 bases and J by 5 bases, with 19 bases between the two germline ends. CDR1 is LNHDA and CDR2 is SQIVND in the germline V gene (reference sequence). CDR3 length equals 16 residues. This CDR3 is CASSPTGMAWHQPQHF. In DNA, the CDR3 is TGTGCCAGTAGTCCAACAGGGATGGCTTGGCATCAGCCCCAGCATTTT.

The chain links TRBV6-5 to TRBJ2-2; TRBD1 might be the D (6 bases). The CDR3 has 17 amino acids. Germline CDR1 MNHEY, CDR2 SVGAGI. Trimming shortened V by 0 bases and J by 1 base, and 12 bases separated the two germline ends. The CDR3 DNA is TGTGCCAGCAGTTACTCGATGGGCAGGGGGAACACCGGGGAGCTGTTTTTT. It encodes CASSYSMGRGNTGELFF.

This chain uses TRBV19 with TRBJ2-7; D possibly corresponds to TRBD2 (6 bases). The V end was cut by 3 bases, the J end by 2 bases, with 14 bases between. The CDR3 is made up of 15 amino acids. Germline lookup yields CDR1 LNHDA and CDR2 SQIVND (reference sequence). The DNA for the CDR3 is TGTGCCAGTAGTATCCGTTTCGGGGGAACCTACGAGCAGTACTTC. Protein sequence: CASSIRFGGTYEQYF.

This clonotype was detected only once. This chain joins TRBV10-1 and TRBJ2-5; D is possibly TRBD1 (5 bases). CDR3 length: 13 residues. V lost 11 bases and J lost 1, with 14 bases in between. CDR1 and CDR2 (germline): WNHNN, SYGVQD (reference sequence). As DNA, the CDR3 is TGCGCCCAAGGGGTACCCACCCAAGAGACCCAGTACTTC. Encoded protein: CAQGVPTQETQYF.

The chain couples TRBV19 to TRBJ2-2, with D maybe TRBD2 (5 bases). CDR3 size: 15 residues. CDR1 and CDR2 (germline): LNHDA, SQIVND (reference sequence). Trimming cost V 6 bases and J 0 bases, with 11 bases left between them. This CDR3 is CASSSGIPNTGELFF. CDR3 bases: TGTGCCAGTAGCTCCGGGATACCGAACACCGGGGAGCTGTTTTTT.

The rearrangement joins TRBV11-2 to TRBJ2-1, with 10 bases aligning to TRBD2. The CDR3 covers 16 residues. The germline V gene has CDR1 SGHAT and CDR2 FQNNGV. Germline trimming cut 5 bases from V and 5 bases from J; bases unmatched to any gene: 9. The CDR3, as DNA: TGTGCCAGCAGCCCCGCAGCGGGAGGGTCCCACAATGAGCAGTTCTTC. Protein sequence: CASSPAAGGSHNEQFF.